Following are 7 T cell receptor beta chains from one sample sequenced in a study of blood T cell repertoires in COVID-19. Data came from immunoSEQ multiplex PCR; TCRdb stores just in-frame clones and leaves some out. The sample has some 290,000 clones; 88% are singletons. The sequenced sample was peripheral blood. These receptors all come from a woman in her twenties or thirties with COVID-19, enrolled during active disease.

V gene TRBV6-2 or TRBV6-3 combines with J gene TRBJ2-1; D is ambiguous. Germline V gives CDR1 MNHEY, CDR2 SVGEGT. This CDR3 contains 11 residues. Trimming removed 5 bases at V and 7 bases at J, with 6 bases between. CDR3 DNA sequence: TGTGCCAGCAGTCTCGAGAATGAGCAGTTCTTC. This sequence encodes CASSLENEQFF.

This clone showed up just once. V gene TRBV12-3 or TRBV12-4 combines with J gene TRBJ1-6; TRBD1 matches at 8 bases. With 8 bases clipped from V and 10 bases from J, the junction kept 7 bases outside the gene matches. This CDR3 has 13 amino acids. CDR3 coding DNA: TGTGCCAGCCGGACAGGGCCGAGGTCACCCCTCCACTTT. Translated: CASRTGPRSPLHF.

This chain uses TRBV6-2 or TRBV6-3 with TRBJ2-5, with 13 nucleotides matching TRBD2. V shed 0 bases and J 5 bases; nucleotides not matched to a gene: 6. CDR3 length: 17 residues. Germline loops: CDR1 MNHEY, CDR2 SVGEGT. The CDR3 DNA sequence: TGTGCCAGCAGTTACTCAACTAGCGGGAGGGCCTGGGAGACCCAGTACTTC. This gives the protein CASSYSTSGRAWETQYF.

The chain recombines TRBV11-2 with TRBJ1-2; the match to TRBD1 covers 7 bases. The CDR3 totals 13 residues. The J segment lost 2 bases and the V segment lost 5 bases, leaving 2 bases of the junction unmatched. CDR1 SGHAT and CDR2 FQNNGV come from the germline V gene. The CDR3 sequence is CASSPDRNYGYTF. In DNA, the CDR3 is TGTGCCAGCAGCCCGGACAGGAACTATGGCTACACCTTC. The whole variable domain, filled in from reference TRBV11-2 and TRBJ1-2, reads EAGVAQSPRYKIIEKRQSVAFWCNPISGHATLYWYQQILGQGPKLLIQFQNNGVVDDSQLPKDRFSAERLKGVDSTLKIQPAKLEDSAVYLCASSPDRNYGYTFGSGTRLTVV.

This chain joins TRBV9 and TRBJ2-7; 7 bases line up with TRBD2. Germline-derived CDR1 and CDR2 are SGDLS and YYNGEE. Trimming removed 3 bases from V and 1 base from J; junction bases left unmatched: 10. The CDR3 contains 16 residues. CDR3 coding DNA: TGTGCCAGCAGCGCACGGGGAGGGGCAGGGTCCTACGAGCAGTACTTC. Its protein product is CASSARGGAGSYEQYF.

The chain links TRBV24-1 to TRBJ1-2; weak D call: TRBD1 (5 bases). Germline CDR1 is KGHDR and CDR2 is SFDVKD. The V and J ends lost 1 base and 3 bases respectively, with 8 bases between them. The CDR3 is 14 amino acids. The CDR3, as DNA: TGTGCCACCAGTGATTTCGGCAGGGACTATGGCTACACCTTC. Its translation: CATSDFGRDYGYTF.

The CDR3: CASSLQGPGGYTF. The CDR3 bases are TGTGCCAGCAGCTTACAGGGGCCCGGTGGCTACACCTTC. This chain joins TRBV7-3 and TRBJ1-2, with D maybe TRBD1 (6 bases). Trimming cost V 2 bases and J 7 bases, with 11 bases left between them. The CDR3 is made up of 13 amino acids. From germline, CDR1 is SGHTA and CDR2 FQGTGA.